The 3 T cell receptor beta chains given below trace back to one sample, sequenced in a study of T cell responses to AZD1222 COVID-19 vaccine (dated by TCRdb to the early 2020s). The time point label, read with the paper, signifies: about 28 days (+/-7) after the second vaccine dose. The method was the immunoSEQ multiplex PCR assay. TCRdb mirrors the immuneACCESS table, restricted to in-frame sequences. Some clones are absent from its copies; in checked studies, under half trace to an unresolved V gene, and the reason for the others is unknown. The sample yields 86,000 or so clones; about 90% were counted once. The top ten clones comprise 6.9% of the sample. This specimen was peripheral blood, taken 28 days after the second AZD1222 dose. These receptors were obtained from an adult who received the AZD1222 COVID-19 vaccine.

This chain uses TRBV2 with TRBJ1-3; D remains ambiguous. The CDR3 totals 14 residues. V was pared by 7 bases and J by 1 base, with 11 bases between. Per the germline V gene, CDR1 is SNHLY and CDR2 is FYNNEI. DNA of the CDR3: TGTGCCAGCACCGAAGGTCTTTCTGGAAACACCATATATTTT. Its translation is CASTEGLSGNTIYF.

The CDR3 is CASRSGGTSTDTQYF. In nucleotides, the CDR3 is TGTGCCAGTCGGAGCGGGGGGACTAGCACAGATACGCAGTATTTT. The chain has TRBV28 and TRBJ2-3, with 9 bases lining up with TRBD2. This CDR3 is 15 amino acids long. Germline V gives CDR1 MDHEN, CDR2 SYDVKM. V lost 9 bases to trimming and J lost 0 bases; unmatched junction nucleotides: 7.

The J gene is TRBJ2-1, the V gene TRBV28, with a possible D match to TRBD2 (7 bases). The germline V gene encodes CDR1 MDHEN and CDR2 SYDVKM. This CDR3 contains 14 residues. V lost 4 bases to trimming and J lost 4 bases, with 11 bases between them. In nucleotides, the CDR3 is TGTGCCAGCAGTTGGGGGGGGCTTTACAATGAGCAGTTCTTC. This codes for CASSWGGLYNEQFF.